This T cell receptor beta chain was captured in a study of T cell responses to AZD1222 COVID-19 vaccine. The study's findings and limits: Dominant CD4 TCR responses targeted spike regions 160-218 and 743-854.

The CDR3 covers 15 residues. The junction had 6 bases not matched to a gene; V was cut back by 5 bases and J by 4 bases. CDR1 is MNHEY and CDR2 is SVGEGT in the germline V gene. In its sample, this clone is medium-sized (0.01 to 0.1%). Its specificity is not known. Data came from immunoSEQ multiplex PCR; TCRdb stores just in-frame clones and leaves some out. The table shows tens of thousands of clones, with 85% to 90% occurring only once. The source material was peripheral blood, sampled on day 0 of AZD1222 vaccination. This TCR derives from an adult in good health. The V call is TRBV6-2 or TRBV6-3, the J call TRBJ2-7, with TRBD2 matching 12 bases. The CDR3 DNA is TGTGCCAGCAGTCAGACTAGCGGGAGCCCTTACGAGCAGTACTTC. This translates into CASSQTSGSPYEQYF.